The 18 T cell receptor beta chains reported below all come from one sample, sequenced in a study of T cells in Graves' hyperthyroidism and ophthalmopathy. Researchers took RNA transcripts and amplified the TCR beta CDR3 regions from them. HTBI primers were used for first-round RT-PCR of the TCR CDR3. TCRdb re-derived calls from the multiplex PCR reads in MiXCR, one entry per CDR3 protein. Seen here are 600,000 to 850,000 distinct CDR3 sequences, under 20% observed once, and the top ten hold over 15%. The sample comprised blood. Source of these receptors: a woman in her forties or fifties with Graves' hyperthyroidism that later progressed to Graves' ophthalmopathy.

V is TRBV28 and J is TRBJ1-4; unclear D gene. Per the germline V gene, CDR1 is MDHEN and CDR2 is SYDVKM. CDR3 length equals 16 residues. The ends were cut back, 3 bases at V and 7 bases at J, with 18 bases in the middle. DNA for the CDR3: TGTGCCAGCAGTTTTGCGCAATCCGCTTCTGGTGAAAAACTGTTTTTT. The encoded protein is CASSFAQSASGEKLFF.

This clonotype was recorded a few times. The CDR3 coding sequence is TGTGCCTGGAGTGTACACGGGGGCTGGACTGAAGCTTTCTTT. Translated: CAWSVHGGWTEAFF. The V and J genes are TRBV30 and TRBJ1-1; TRBD1 might be the D (6 bases). With 0 bases removed from V and 5 bases from J, the gap between germline ends came to 13 bases. Germline CDR1 GTSNPN, CDR2 SVGIG (reference sequence). The CDR3 has 14 residues.

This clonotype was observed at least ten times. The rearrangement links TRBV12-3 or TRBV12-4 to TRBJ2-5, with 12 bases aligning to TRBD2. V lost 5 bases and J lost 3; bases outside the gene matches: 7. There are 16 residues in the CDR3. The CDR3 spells CASSALAGGIKETQYF. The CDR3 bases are TGTGCCAGCAGTGCTCTAGCGGGGGGGATAAAAGAGACCCAGTACTTC.

This chain's CDR3 is CASSTAGDYGYTF. The CDR3 DNA reads as TGCGCCAGCAGCACCGCAGGGGACTATGGCTACACCTTC. The rearrangement joins TRBV5-1 to TRBJ1-2; maybe TRBD1 (6 bases). Trimming cost V 4 bases and J 3 bases, with 10 bases left between them. The CDR3 spans 13 residues. Germline CDR1 and CDR2: SGHRS and YFSETQ.

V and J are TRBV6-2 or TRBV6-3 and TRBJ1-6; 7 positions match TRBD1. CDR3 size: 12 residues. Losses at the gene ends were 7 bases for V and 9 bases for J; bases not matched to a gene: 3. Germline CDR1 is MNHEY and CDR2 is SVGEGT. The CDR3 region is CASTDRISPLHF. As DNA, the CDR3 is TGTGCCAGCACGGACAGGATTTCACCCCTCCACTTT.

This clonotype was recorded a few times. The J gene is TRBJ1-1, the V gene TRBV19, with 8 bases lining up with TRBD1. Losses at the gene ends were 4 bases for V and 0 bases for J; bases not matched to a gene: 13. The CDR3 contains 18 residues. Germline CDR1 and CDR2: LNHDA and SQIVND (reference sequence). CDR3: CASSTLQGGTGVNTEAFF. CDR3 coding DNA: TGTGCCAGTAGTACCTTACAGGGGGGGACTGGCGTGAACACTGAAGCTTTCTTT.

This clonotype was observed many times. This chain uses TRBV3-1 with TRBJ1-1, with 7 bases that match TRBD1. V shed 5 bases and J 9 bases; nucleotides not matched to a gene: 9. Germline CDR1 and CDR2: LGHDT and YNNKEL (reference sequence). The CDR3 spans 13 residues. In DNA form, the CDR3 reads TGTGCCAGCAGCAATTGGGACAGCGAGAAAGCTTTCTTT. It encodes CASSNWDSEKAFF. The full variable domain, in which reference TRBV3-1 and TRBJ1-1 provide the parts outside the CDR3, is DTAVSQTPKYLVTQMGNDKSIKCEQNLGHDTMYWYKQDSKKFLKIMFSYNNKELIINETVPNRFSPKSPDKAHLNLHINSLELGDSAVYFCASSNWDSEKAFFGQGTRLTVV.

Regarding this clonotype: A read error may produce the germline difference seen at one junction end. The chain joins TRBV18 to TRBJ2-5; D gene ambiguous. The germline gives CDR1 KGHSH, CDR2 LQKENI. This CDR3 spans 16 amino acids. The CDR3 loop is CPSSPPASTYQETQYF. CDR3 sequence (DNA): TGTCCCAGCTCACCACCCGCATCAACTTACCAAGAGACCCAGTACTTC.

The CDR3 loop reads CAWREALDQPQHF. CDR3 nucleotides: TGTGCCTGGAGGGAAGCTCTTGATCAGCCCCAGCATTTT. The V call is TRBV30, the J call TRBJ1-5; D remains unclear. CDR1 and CDR2 (germline): GTSNPN, SVGIG (reference sequence). The CDR3 has 13 amino acids. Trimming removed 3 bases at V and 5 bases at J, with 11 bases between.

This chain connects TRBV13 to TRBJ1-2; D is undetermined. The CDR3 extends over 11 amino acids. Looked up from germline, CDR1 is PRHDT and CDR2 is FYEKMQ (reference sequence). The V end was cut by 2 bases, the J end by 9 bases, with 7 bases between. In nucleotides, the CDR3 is TGTGCCAGCAGCTTATCAAAGAGCTACACCTTC. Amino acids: CASSLSKSYTF.

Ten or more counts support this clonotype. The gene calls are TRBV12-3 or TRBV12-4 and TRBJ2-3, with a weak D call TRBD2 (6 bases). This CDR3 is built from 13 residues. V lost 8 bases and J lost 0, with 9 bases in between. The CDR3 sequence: CASGGSSTDTQYF. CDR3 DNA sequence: TGTGCCAGCGGGGGGTCGAGCACAGATACGCAGTATTTT.

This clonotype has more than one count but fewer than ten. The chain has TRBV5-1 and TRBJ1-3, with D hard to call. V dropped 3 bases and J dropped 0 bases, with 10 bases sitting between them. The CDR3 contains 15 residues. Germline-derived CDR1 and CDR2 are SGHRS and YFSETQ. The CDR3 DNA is TGCGCCAGCAGCTCCCAGACAAGCTCTGGAAACACCATATATTTT. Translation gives CASSSQTSSGNTIYF.

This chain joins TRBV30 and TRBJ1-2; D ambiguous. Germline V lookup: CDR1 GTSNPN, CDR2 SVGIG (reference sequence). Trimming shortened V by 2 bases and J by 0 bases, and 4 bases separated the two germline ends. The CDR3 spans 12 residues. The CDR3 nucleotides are TGTGCCTGGAGTACATCTAACTATGGCTACACCTTC. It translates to CAWSTSNYGYTF.

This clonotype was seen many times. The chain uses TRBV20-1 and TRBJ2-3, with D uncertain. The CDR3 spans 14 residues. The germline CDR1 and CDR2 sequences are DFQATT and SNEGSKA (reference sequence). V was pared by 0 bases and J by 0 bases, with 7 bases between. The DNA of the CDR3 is TGCAGTGCTAGAGATCCGTCTAGCACAGATACGCAGTATTTT. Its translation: CSARDPSSTDTQYF.

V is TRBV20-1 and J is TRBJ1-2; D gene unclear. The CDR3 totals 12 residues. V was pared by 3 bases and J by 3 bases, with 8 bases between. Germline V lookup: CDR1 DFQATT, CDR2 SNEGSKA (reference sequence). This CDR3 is CSASRTDYGYTF. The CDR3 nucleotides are TGCAGTGCTAGTAGGACTGACTATGGCTACACCTTC.

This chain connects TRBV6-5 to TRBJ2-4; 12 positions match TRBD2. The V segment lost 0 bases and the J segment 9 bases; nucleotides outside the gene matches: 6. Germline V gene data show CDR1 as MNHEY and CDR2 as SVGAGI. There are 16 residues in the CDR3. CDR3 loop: CASSYSLAGGLGIQYF. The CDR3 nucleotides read TGTGCCAGCAGTTACTCGCTAGCGGGGGGGCTCGGCATTCAGTACTTC.

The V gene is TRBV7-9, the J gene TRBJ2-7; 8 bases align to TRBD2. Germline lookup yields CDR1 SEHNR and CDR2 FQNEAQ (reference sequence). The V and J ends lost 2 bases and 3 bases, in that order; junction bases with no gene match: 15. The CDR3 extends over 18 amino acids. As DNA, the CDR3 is TGTGCCAGCAGCTTATCGCCCGCGGGGGGACTCCTCCGCTACGAGCAGTACTTC. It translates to CASSLSPAGGLLRYEQYF. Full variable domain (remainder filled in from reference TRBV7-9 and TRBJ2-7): DTGVSQNPRHKITKRGQNVTFRCDPISEHNRLYWYRQTLGQGPEFLTYFQNEAQLEKSRLLSDRFSAERPKGSFSTLEIQRTEQGDSAMYLCASSLSPAGGLLRYEQYFGPGTRLTVT.

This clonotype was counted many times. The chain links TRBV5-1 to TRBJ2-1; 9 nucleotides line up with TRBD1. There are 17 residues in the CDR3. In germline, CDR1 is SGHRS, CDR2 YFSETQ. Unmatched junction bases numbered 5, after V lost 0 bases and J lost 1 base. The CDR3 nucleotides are TGCGCCAGCAGCTTGGCCGTACAGGGGGCTTCCTACAATGAGCAGTTCTTC. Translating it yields CASSLAVQGASYNEQFF.